These 9 T cell receptor beta chains were sequenced from one sample in a study of T cell repertoires in ileal Crohn's disease. Profiling relied on immunoSEQ multiplex PCR, and the TCRdb table lists in-frame clones only, not all of them. The repertoire includes under 14,000 clones, roughly 87% of them detected once, and 9% to 9.5% sits in the top ten. Documented time point: inflamed ileum from the surgical specimen. The material sequenced was ileal tissue. These receptors all come from an adult with Crohn's disease.

This clone was found a few times. The rearrangement uses TRBV10-3 and TRBJ2-7; 13 nucleotides agree with TRBD2. This CDR3 is 15 amino acids long. Germline-derived CDR1 and CDR2 are ENHRY and SYGVKD. J gave up 0 bases and V 6 bases, and 2 bases lay outside the gene matches. The CDR3 coding sequence is TGTGCCATCAGGCGGACTAGCGGGAGCTCCTACGAGCAGTACTTC. Protein sequence: CAIRRTSGSSYEQYF.

V and J are TRBV2 and TRBJ2-3, with D hard to call. The germline CDR1 and CDR2 sequences are SNHLY and FYNNEI. CDR3 length equals 11 residues. V lost 7 bases, J lost 4 bases, and 6 bases lay in between. For the CDR3, the DNA is TGTGCCAGCAAAGAGGCAGATACGCAGTATTTT. This gives the protein CASKEADTQYF.

This clone was observed a handful of times. The chain employs TRBV19 and TRBJ2-3, with 10 bases aligning to TRBD2. Germline V CDR1 and CDR2: LNHDA, SQIVND (reference sequence). The ends lost 0 bases at V and 2 bases at J; junction bases unmatched: 2. There are 16 residues in the CDR3. Here the CDR3 DNA reads TGTGCCAGTAGTATAGAAAGCGGGAGGGTCACAGATACGCAGTATTTT. Its translation is CASSIESGRVTDTQYF.

The chain carries TRBV11-3 and TRBJ1-1; 9 bases align to TRBD1. V gave up 4 bases and J gave up 6 bases; unmatched junction bases: 9. Germline CDR1 is SGHNT and CDR2 is YENEEA. The CDR3 is 15 residues long. CDR3: CASSSPTGGVSEAFF. CDR3 DNA: TGTGCCAGCAGCTCCCCGACAGGGGGAGTCTCTGAAGCTTTCTTT.

Here the CDR3 DNA reads TGCGCCAGCAGCTTCGGGTTACGAGAGACCCAGTACTTC. Residues: CASSFGLRETQYF. The chain recombines TRBV5-1 with TRBJ2-5; D not resolved. V lost 2 bases, J lost 4 bases, and 9 bases lay in between. The CDR3 totals 13 residues. CDR1 SGHRS and CDR2 YFSETQ come from the germline V gene.

V and J are TRBV19 and TRBJ1-1; TRBD1 is a possible D gene (6 bases). CDR1 and CDR2 (germline): LNHDA, SQIVND (reference sequence). CDR3 size: 12 residues. V lost 10 bases to trimming and J lost 4 bases, with 13 bases between them. The chain's CDR3 is CATLTGFTEAFF. For the CDR3, the DNA is TGTGCCACTCTTACAGGGTTCACTGAAGCTTTCTTT. The variable domain in full, with the rest retrieved from reference TRBV19 and TRBJ1-1, is DGGITQSPKYLFRKEGQNVTLSCEQNLNHDAMYWYRQDPGQGLRLIYYSQIVNDFQKGDIAEGYSVSREKKESFPLTVTSAQKNPTAFYLCATLTGFTEAFFGQGTRLTVV.

This clone was recorded once. The CDR3 region is CASGRQTTNEKLFF. CDR3 sequence (DNA): TGTGCCAGCGGTCGACAGACAACTAATGAAAAACTGTTTTTT. This chain joins TRBV6-1 and TRBJ1-4; weak D call: TRBD1 (5 bases). V gave up 8 bases and J gave up 0 bases, with 10 bases separating them. This CDR3 is built from 14 residues. Germline values: CDR1 MNHNS, CDR2 SASEGT.

CDR3 amino acids: CATSRPDTYQETQYF. The CDR3 DNA sequence: TGTGCCACCAGCAGACCGGACACGTACCAAGAGACCCAGTACTTC. This sequence joins TRBV15 and TRBJ2-5, with TRBD1 as a possible D gene (5 bases). The germline gives CDR1 LNHNV, CDR2 YYDKDF (reference sequence). The CDR3 covers 15 residues. V was trimmed by 2 bases and J by 0 bases, leaving 10 bases between them. Full variable domain (missing parts from reference TRBV15 and TRBJ2-5): DAMVIQNPRYQVTQFGKPVTLSCSQTLNHNVMYWYQQKSSQAPKLLFHYYDKDFNNEADTPDNFQSRRPNTSFCFLDIRSPGLGDTAMYLCATSRPDTYQETQYFGPGTRLLVL.

Comments on this clone: The junction and the germline gene differ at one end; a read error may be behind it. The J gene is TRBJ1-5, the V gene TRBV18, with a tentative D call TRBD1 (5 bases). Germline CDR1 is KGHSH and CDR2 is LQKENI. The CDR3 is 14 amino acids. CDR3 sequence reads: CASSDRQRKQPQHF. Here the CDR3 DNA reads TGTGCCAGCTCGGACCGACAGCGCAAACAGCCCCAGCATTTT.